This T cell receptor beta chain was profiled in a study of PD-1 blockade in classical Hodgkin lymphoma. Study-level findings and limits: Underlying causes for the observed repertoire differences were not defined, possibly disease activity or prior therapy. Before treatment, TCR diversity in newly diagnosed patients was reportedly lower than in healthy donors.

To note about this clone: No antigen is known for it.

The germline V gene has CDR1 SGHTA and CDR2 FQGNSA. V lost 2 bases and J 0 bases, leaving 10 bases between the germline ends. The CDR3 covers 15 residues. Indicated time point: newly diagnosed, previously untreated cHL patient sample. Peripheral samples used as comparators were newly diagnosed, untreated classical Hodgkin lymphoma PBMCs. Sequencing was performed with immunoSEQ multiplex PCR; in TCRdb, only in-frame clones are kept and a portion is missing. This sample has 70,000 or so clones; about 93% occur once, and the top ten carry 2.6%. The clonotype comes from a human donor with classical Hodgkin lymphoma. The chain combines TRBV7-2 with TRBJ2-5; either TRBD1 or TRBD2 may fit D (6 bases each). Sequences were obtained from peripheral blood mononuclear cells (PBMCs). The CDR3 reads CASSLRGAYQETQYF. The DNA of the CDR3 is TGTGCCAGCAGCTTAAGGGGGGCGTACCAAGAGACCCAGTACTTC.